This T cell receptor beta chain was sequenced in a study of T-cell reconstitution after alpha-beta-depleted transplantation in children. Findings and caveats of the study: Roughly two months post-transplant, alpha-beta T cells reportedly originated from several hundred graft clones that had expanded. At the one-year point after transplant, T-cell counts and TCRbeta diversity were found to come mostly from T cells that had been newly produced. Some patients owed their high day-60 TCRbeta diversity to surviving recipient T cells and thymic progenitors.

This sample's TCRbeta library carried unique molecular identifier barcodes. A single record per CDR3 protein comes from TCRdb applying MiXCR to the PCR reads. The sample holds 700,000 to 850,000 distinct CDR3 sequences, about 16% seen once. The junction had 9 bases not matched to a gene; V was cut back by 2 bases and J by 3 bases. CDR3 size: 16 residues. From germline, CDR1 is SGHRS and CDR2 YFSETQ. With respect to this clonotype: Its antigen is undetermined.

The V call is TRBV5-1, the J call TRBJ2-3, with 7 nucleotides matching TRBD2. This specimen consisted of PBMCs, mostly from graft donor cells, obtained 360 days after TCRalphabeta/CD19-depleted stem cell transplant. The origin of this receptor is a male patient younger than 18 who had a stem cell transplant for acute lymphoblastic leukemia, so the T cells may come from the graft donor. The CDR3 DNA follows: TGCGCCAGCAGCTTCCGGAGACTAGCAGATACAGATACGCAGTATTTT. It yields the protein CASSFRRLADTDTQYF.